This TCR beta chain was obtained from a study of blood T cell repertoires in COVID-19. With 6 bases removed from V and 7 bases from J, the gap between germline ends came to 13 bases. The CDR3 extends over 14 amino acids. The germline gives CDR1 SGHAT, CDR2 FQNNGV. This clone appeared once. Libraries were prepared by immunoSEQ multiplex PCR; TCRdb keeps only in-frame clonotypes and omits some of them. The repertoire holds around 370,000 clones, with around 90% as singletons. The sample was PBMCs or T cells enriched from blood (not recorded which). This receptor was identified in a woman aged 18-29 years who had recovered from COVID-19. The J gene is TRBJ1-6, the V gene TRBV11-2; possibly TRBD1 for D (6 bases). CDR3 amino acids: CASSSTGLNSPLHF. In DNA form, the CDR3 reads TGTGCCAGCAGTTCGACAGGCTTGAATTCACCCCTCCACTTT.